This T cell receptor beta chain came from a study of radiation and T cells in renal cell carcinoma. Using immunoSEQ multiplex PCR, the repertoire was profiled, and TCRdb retains in-frame clones only, with some absent. Altogether roughly 130,000 clones are present, over 75% being singletons, with the ten largest covering under 2.5%. This sample's time point: blood 2 weeks post-SBRT. Treatment specified: 15 Gy SBRT to primary tumor, nephrectomy 4 weeks later. Regarding the study as a whole: In blood, top tumor clones expanded by 2 weeks, shrinking by 4.

This clone was seen only a few times. Antigen: not known. The sequence was obtained from a woman aged 55 to 70 with renal cell carcinoma. Sequences were derived from blood, sampled from a patient whose treatment included radiotherapy and nephrectomy.

As DNA, the CDR3 is TGTGCCAGCAGCGTAGGGGGCCTCTCCTACGAGCAGTACTTC. Translation gives CASSVGGLSYEQYF. This chain connects TRBV9 to TRBJ2-7, with D possibly matching TRBD1 (5 bases). This CDR3 spans 14 amino acids. The germline gives CDR1 SGDLS, CDR2 YYNGEE. Trimming pared 0 bases from V and 0 bases from J, leaving 7 bases between.